Sequencing of this TCR beta chain was carried out in a study of stem cell transplantation in POMP-related autoinflammatory disease. Germline V gene lookup returns CDR1 KGHDR and CDR2 SFDVKD. The CDR3 totals 15 residues. The trim removed 0 bases at V and 3 bases at J, leaving 3 bases unmatched. Generated by immunoSEQ multiplex PCR, the TCRdb table keeps only in-frame clones and is missing some. This sample has around 10,000 clones, with 75% to 85% found just once. J is TRBJ2-5 and V is TRBV24-1; 7 nucleotides align to TRBD2. This specimen was CD4+ T cells from PBMCs, taken after stem cell transplantation. The receptor was derived from a human patient with POMP-related autoinflammation and immune dysregulation (PRAID). Some T cells may be the graft donor's. The CDR3 sequence: CATSDLRGEEETQYF. CDR3 DNA sequence: TGTGCCACCAGTGATTTGCGGGGGGAGGAAGAGACCCAGTACTTC.